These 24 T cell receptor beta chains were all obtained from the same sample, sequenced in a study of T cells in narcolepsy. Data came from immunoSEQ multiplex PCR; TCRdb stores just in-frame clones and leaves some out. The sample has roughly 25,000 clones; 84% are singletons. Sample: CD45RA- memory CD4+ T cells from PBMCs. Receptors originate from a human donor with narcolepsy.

In nucleotides, the CDR3 is TGTGCCAGCAGCCCGCTTTCTGGGGCCAACGTCCTGACTTTC. The encoded protein is CASSPLSGANVLTF. The chain couples TRBV14 to TRBJ2-6, with no clear D. CDR3 size: 14 residues. Trimming shortened V by 4 bases and J by 1 base, and 5 bases separated the two germline ends. Per the germline V gene, CDR1 is SGHDN and CDR2 is FVKESK.

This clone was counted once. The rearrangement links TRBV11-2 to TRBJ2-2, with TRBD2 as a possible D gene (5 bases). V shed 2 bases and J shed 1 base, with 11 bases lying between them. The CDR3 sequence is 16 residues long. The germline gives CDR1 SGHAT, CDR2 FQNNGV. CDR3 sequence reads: CASSLKVGGNTGELFF. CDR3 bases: TGTGCCAGCAGCTTAAAGGTCGGAGGGAACACCGGGGAGCTGTTTTTT.

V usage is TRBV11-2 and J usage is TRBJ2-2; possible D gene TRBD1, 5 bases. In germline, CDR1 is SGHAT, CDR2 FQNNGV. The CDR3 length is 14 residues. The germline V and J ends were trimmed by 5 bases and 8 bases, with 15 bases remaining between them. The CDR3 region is CASSPSWGRGELFF. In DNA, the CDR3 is TGTGCCAGCAGCCCATCTTGGGGCCGAGGGGAGCTGTTTTTT.

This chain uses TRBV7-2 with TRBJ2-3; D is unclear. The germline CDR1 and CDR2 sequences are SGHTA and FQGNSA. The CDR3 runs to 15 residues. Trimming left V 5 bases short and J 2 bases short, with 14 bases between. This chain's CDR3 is CASSRTSAVTDTQYF. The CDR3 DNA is TGTGCCAGCAGCCGAACTTCGGCGGTCACAGATACGCAGTATTTT.

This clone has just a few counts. The CDR3 loop reads CASSSTGTSGPTDTQYF. DNA for the CDR3: TGTGCCAGCAGTTCGACCGGGACTAGCGGACCCACAGATACGCAGTATTTT. The V gene is TRBV7-3, the J gene TRBJ2-3; 11 nucleotides agree with TRBD2. This CDR3 region has 17 residues. CDR1 SGHTA and CDR2 FQGTGA come from the germline V gene. V dropped 6 bases and J dropped 2; count of bases not matched to a gene: 10.

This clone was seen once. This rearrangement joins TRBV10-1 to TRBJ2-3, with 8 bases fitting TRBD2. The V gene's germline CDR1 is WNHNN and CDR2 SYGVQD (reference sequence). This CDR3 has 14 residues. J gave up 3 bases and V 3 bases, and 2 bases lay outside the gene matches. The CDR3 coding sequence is TGCGCCAGCAGTGAAGGCGGGAGGACAGATACGCAGTATTTT. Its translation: CASSEGGRTDTQYF.

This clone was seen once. CDR3 amino acids: CASRGLEGGVSYF. DNA of the CDR3: TGTGCAAGTCGTGGGTTAGAGGGAGGGGTGTCGTACTTC. J is TRBJ2-7 and V is TRBV12-2; the table names TRBD2, a call not compared with the DNA. TRBV12-2 is a pseudogene segment. This CDR3 is 13 amino acids long.

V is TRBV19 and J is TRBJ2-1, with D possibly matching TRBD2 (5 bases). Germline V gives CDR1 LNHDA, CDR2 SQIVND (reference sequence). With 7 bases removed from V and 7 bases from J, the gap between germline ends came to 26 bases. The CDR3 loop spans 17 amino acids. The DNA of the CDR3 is TGTGCCAGTACCCCCGGCCCCCCGGCCAGCAGACTAAATGAGCAGTTCTTC. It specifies CASTPGPPASRLNEQFF.

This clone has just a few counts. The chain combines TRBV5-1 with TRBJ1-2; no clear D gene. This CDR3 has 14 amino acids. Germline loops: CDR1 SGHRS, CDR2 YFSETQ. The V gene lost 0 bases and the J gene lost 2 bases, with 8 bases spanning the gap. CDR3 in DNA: TGCGCCAGCAGCTTGGCCACCCGGAACTATGGCTACACCTTC. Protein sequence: CASSLATRNYGYTF.

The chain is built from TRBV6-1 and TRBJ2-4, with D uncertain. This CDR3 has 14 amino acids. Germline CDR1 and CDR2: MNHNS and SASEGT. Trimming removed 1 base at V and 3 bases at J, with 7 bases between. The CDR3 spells CASSEGVGKNIQYF. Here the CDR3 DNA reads TGTGCCAGCAGTGAAGGGGTTGGCAAAAACATTCAGTACTTC.

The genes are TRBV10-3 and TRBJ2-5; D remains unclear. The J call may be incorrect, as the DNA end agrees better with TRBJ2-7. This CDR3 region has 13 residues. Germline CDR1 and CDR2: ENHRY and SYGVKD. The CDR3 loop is CAISETATYEQYF. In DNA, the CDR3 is TGTGCCATCAGTGAGACAGCCACCTACGAGCAGTACTTC.

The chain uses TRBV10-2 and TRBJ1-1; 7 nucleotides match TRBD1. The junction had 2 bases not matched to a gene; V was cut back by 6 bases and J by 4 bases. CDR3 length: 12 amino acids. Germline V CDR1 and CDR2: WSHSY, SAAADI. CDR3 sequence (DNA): TGCGCCAGCAGCGACAGGGCCACTGAAGCTTTCTTT. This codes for CASSDRATEAFF.

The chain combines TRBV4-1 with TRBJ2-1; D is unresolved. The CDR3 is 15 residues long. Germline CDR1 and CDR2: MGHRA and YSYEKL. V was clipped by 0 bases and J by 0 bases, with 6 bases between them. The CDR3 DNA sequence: TGCGCCAGCAGCCAAGACCCCGTCTCCTACAATGAGCAGTTCTTC. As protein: CASSQDPVSYNEQFF.

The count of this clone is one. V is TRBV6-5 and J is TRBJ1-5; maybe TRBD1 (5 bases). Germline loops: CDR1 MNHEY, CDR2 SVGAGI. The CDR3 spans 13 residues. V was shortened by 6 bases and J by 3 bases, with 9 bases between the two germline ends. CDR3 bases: TGTGCCAGCAGATGGACAACCAATCAGCCCCAGCATTTT. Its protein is CASRWTTNQPQHF.

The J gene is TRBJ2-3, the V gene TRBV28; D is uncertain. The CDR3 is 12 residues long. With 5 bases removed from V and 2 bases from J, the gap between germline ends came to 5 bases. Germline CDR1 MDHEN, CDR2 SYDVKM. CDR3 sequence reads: CASSPITDTQYF. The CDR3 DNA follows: TGTGCCAGCAGTCCTATCACAGATACGCAGTATTTT.

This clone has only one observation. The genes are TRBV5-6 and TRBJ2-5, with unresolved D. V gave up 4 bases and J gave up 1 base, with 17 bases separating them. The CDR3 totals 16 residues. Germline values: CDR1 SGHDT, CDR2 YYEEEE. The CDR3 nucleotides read TGTGCCAGCAGCCTGGGGTTCTTGGCTGCCCAAGAGACCCAGTACTTC. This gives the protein CASSLGFLAAQETQYF.

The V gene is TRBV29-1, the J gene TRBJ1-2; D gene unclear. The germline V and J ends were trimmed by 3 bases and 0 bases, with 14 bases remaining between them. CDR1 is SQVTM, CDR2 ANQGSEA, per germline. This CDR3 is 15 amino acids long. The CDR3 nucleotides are TGCAGCGTTGATCCCAGGTTAAAAGCTAACTATGGCTACACCTTC. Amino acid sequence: CSVDPRLKANYGYTF.

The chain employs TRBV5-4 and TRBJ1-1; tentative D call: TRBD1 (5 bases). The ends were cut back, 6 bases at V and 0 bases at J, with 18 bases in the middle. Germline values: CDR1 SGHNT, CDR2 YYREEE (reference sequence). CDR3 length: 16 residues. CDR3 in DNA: TGTGCCAGCAAAACGGGGGGGTTGACTCTGAACACTGAAGCTTTCTTT. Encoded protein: CASKTGGLTLNTEAFF.

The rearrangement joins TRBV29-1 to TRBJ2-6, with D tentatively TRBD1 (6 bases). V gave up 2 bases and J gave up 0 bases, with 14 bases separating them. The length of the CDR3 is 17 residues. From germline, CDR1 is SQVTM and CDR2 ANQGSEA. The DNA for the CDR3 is TGCAGCGTTGAAAGTCGACAGGCCAGCTCTGGGGCCAACGTCCTGACTTTC. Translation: CSVESRQASSGANVLTF.

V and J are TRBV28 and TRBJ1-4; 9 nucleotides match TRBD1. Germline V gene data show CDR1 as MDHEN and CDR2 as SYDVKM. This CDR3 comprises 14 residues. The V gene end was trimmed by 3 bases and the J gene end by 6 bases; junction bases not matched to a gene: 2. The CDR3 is CASSFGQGYEKLFF. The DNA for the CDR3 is TGTGCCAGCAGTTTCGGACAGGGGTATGAAAAACTGTTTTTT.

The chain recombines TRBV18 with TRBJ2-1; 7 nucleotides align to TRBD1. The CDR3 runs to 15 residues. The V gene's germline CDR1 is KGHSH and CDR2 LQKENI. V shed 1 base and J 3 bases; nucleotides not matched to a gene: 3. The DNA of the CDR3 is TGTGCCAGCTCACCACGGGACAGAAACTACAATGAGCAGTTCTTC. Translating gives CASSPRDRNYNEQFF.

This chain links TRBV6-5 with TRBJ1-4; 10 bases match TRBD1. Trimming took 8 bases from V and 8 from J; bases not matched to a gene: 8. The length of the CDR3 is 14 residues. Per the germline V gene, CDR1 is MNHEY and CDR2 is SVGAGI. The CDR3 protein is CASRGTGAGEKLFF. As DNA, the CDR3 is TGTGCCAGCCGAGGGACAGGGGCTGGAGAAAAACTGTTTTTT.

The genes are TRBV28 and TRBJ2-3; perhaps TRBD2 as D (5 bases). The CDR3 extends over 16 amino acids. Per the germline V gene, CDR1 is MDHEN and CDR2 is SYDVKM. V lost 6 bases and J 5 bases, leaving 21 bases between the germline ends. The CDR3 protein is CASSLTRTPELDTQYF. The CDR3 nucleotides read TGTGCCAGCAGCTTAACTAGGACTCCCGAGCTAGATACGCAGTATTTT.

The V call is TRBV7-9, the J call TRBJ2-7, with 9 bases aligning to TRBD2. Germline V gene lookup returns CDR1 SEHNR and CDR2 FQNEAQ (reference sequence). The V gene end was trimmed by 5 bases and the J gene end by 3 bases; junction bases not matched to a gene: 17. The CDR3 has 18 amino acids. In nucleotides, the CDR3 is TGTGCCAGCAGCCTAACAACAAAGACTAGCGGTTGGGTCTACGAGCAGTACTTC. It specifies CASSLTTKTSGWVYEQYF.